This is a list of T cell receptor beta chains from one sample in a study of cytotoxic CD8 clonotypes in ibrutinib-treated CLL. Here immunoSEQ multiplex PCR was the method, and the copy in TCRdb shows in-frame clones only, minus some. The sample lists about 140,000 clones; around 80% were seen once. The sequences come from PBMCs, collected after 36 months of ibrutinib treatment. All receptors derive from a human donor with chronic lymphocytic leukemia. Each CDR3 is given with its conserved first and last residue. Each record gives: J gene, D gene, clone size, V gene, CDR3 DNA, CDR3 protein. A D gene is named only where the DNA matches it firmly. Clone size is stated in some rows and not others, as once, few, many or a class when expanded.

j_gene: TRBJ2-7
d_gene: .
abundance: .
v_gene: TRBV25-1
CDR3nt: TGTGCCAGCAGTTCAAGGACGTTGGTTGGCTACGAGCAGTACTTC
CDR3aa: CASSSRTLVGYEQYF

j_gene: TRBJ2-5
d_gene: .
abundance: few
v_gene: TRBV6-1
CDR3nt: TGTGCCGGTCGGTACCAAGAGACCCAGTACTTC
CDR3aa: CAGRYQETQYF

j_gene: TRBJ2-1
d_gene: .
abundance: .
v_gene: TRBV20-1
CDR3nt: TGCAGTCCCTGGGGGTTCGATGAGCAGTTCTTC
CDR3aa: CSPWGFDEQFF

j_gene: TRBJ2-1
d_gene: TRBD2
abundance: .
v_gene: TRBV19
CDR3nt: TGTGCCAGTAGGCCCGGGACTAGTGGCAATGAGCAGTTCTTC
CDR3aa: CASRPGTSGNEQFF

j_gene: TRBJ1-4
d_gene: .
abundance: .
v_gene: TRBV30
CDR3nt: TGTGCCTGGAGGTGGACAGCCGGGGCAGGAAAACTGTTTTTT
CDR3aa: CAWRWTAGAGKLFF

j_gene: TRBJ2-7
d_gene: .
abundance: .
v_gene: TRBV5-4
CDR3nt: TGTGCCAGCAGCTTGGCTTCGGGCCGCTCCTACGAGCAGTACTTC
CDR3aa: CASSLASGRSYEQYF

j_gene: TRBJ1-1
d_gene: .
abundance: .
v_gene: TRBV11-2
CDR3nt: TGTGCCAGCAGCTTAGATGCCTGGGACGAAGCTTTCTTT
CDR3aa: CASSLDAWDEAFF

j_gene: TRBJ2-1
d_gene: TRBD2
abundance: .
v_gene: TRBV15
CDR3nt: TGTGCCACCACTCCTCCGTCGGGGGGGGCCTATGAGCAGCTCTTC
CDR3aa: CATTPPSGGAYEQLF

j_gene: TRBJ2-7
d_gene: .
abundance: .
v_gene: TRBV5-1
CDR3nt: TGCGCCAGCCCTCCAGGGGACTCCTACGAGCAGTACTTC
CDR3aa: CASPPGDSYEQYF

j_gene: TRBJ2-3
d_gene: .
abundance: .
v_gene: TRBV7-9
CDR3nt: TGTGCCAGCAGCTTACGAGGGGTGGCAGATACGCAGTATTTT
CDR3aa: CASSLRGVADTQYF

j_gene: TRBJ2-1
d_gene: TRBD1
abundance: few
v_gene: TRBV6-1
CDR3nt: TGTGCCAGCACCCGGGGACAGGGCAATGAGCAGTTCTTC
CDR3aa: CASTRGQGNEQFF

j_gene: TRBJ2-2
d_gene: TRBD1
abundance: .
v_gene: TRBV5-1
CDR3nt: TGCGCCACCACATGGACAGGGGCGAACACCGGGGAGCTGTTTTTT
CDR3aa: CATTWTGANTGELFF

j_gene: TRBJ1-5
d_gene: .
abundance: .
v_gene: TRBV6-6
CDR3nt: TGTGCCAGCAGGCGCCAGCTGAGCAATCAGCCCCAGCATTTT
CDR3aa: CASRRQLSNQPQHF

j_gene: TRBJ1-2
d_gene: TRBD1
abundance: .
v_gene: TRBV6-1
CDR3nt: TGTGCCAGCAGTGAACCCTTTCGGGACAGGGGGTATGGCTACACCTTC
CDR3aa: CASSEPFRDRGYGYTF

j_gene: TRBJ2-2
d_gene: .
abundance: .
v_gene: TRBV6-1
CDR3nt: TGTGCCAGCAGGGAGCAACACTTAAACACCGGGGAGCTGTTTTTT
CDR3aa: CASREQHLNTGELFF

j_gene: TRBJ2-3
d_gene: TRBD2
abundance: few
v_gene: TRBV5-1
CDR3nt: TGCGCCAGCAGCACAGCGGGAGGAGATACGCAGTATTTT
CDR3aa: CASSTAGGDTQYF

j_gene: TRBJ2-7
d_gene: .
abundance: once
v_gene: TRBV5-1
CDR3nt: TGCGCCAGCAGCCAGTCGGGCACGAGGGACGAGCAGTACTTC
CDR3aa: CASSQSGTRDEQYF

j_gene: TRBJ2-6
d_gene: .
abundance: .
v_gene: TRBV9
CDR3nt: TGTGCCAGCAGCCGGGACGGATCCTCTGGGGCCAACGTCCTGACTTTC
CDR3aa: CASSRDGSSGANVLTF

j_gene: TRBJ1-2
d_gene: .
abundance: few
v_gene: TRBV5-1
CDR3nt: TGCGCCAGCAGCTTGGATGCGCAGGGATACTTCTATGGCTACACCTTC
CDR3aa: CASSLDAQGYFYGYTF

j_gene: TRBJ2-2
d_gene: TRBD1
abundance: .
v_gene: TRBV5-1
CDR3nt: TGCGCCAGCAGACCCGGACAGGGGGGCACCGGGGAGCTGTTTTTT
CDR3aa: CASRPGQGGTGELFF

j_gene: TRBJ2-7
d_gene: .
abundance: .
v_gene: TRBV19
CDR3nt: TGTGCCAGTAGTCTGGCAGGGGCCTACGAGCAGTACTTC
CDR3aa: CASSLAGAYEQYF

j_gene: TRBJ2-7
d_gene: .
abundance: .
v_gene: TRBV5-1
CDR3nt: TGCGCCAGCAGCTCTGGGATTGTAGCAACCTACGAGCAGTACTTC
CDR3aa: CASSSGIVATYEQYF

j_gene: TRBJ1-2
d_gene: .
abundance: .
v_gene: TRBV5-1
CDR3nt: TGCGCCAGCAGCTTGCTGTCCTATGGCTACACCTTC
CDR3aa: CASSLLSYGYTF

j_gene: TRBJ1-5
d_gene: .
abundance: .
v_gene: TRBV6-1
CDR3nt: TGTGCCAGCAGTGGTTCGGGTAGCAATCAGCCCCAGCATTTT
CDR3aa: CASSGSGSNQPQHF

j_gene: TRBJ1-2
d_gene: .
abundance: .
v_gene: TRBV2
CDR3nt: TGTGCCAGCAGTGAGCAGGGGAAAGGGTATGGCTACACCTTC
CDR3aa: CASSEQGKGYGYTF

j_gene: TRBJ2-7
d_gene: .
abundance: once
v_gene: TRBV6-7
CDR3nt: TGTGCCAGCAGTTTAACCTACGAGCAGTACTTC
CDR3aa: CASSLTYEQYF

j_gene: TRBJ1-5
d_gene: .
abundance: .
v_gene: TRBV4-1
CDR3nt: TGCGCCAGCAGCCAAGAGTATCGGCAGCCCCAGCATTTT
CDR3aa: CASSQEYRQPQHF

j_gene: TRBJ2-7
d_gene: .
abundance: .
v_gene: TRBV7-8
CDR3nt: TGTGCCAGCAGCCCCCCCTCAGTACTTGAGCAGTACTTC
CDR3aa: CASSPPSVLEQYF

j_gene: TRBJ2-1
d_gene: TRBD2
abundance: .
v_gene: TRBV5-1
CDR3nt: TGCGCCAGCAGCTTTAGCGCGGGGGATAATGAGCAGTTCTTC
CDR3aa: CASSFSAGDNEQFF

j_gene: TRBJ2-1
d_gene: TRBD2
abundance: .
v_gene: TRBV7-3
CDR3nt: TGTGCCAGCAGCTCCCCCCAAGGGAGGGCCGCCTACAATGAGCAGTTCTTC
CDR3aa: CASSSPQGRAAYNEQFF

j_gene: TRBJ2-5
d_gene: .
abundance: .
v_gene: TRBV9
CDR3nt: TGTGCCAGCAGCGTAGACACGGGGCCCCAGTACTTC
CDR3aa: CASSVDTGPQYF

j_gene: TRBJ2-1
d_gene: TRBD2
abundance: .
v_gene: TRBV19
CDR3nt: TGTGCCAGTAGTATGACTAGCGGGGCCCTCAATGAGCAGTTCTTC
CDR3aa: CASSMTSGALNEQFF

j_gene: TRBJ2-7
d_gene: TRBD2
abundance: .
v_gene: TRBV7-8
CDR3nt: TGTGCCAGCATTGTGGGGACTAGCGGGACGGGGGAGCAGTACTTC
CDR3aa: CASIVGTSGTGEQYF

j_gene: TRBJ1-1
d_gene: TRBD1
abundance: once
v_gene: TRBV4-1
CDR3nt: TGCGCCAGCAGCCAAGGGACAGGGTTCGCTTTCTTT
CDR3aa: CASSQGTGFAFF

j_gene: TRBJ2-1
d_gene: .
abundance: .
v_gene: TRBV18
CDR3nt: TGTGCCAGCTCACCGGCCTACAATGAGCAGTTCTTC
CDR3aa: CASSPAYNEQFF

j_gene: TRBJ2-7
d_gene: .
abundance: .
v_gene: TRBV10-3
CDR3nt: TGTGCCATCGGGAGTGCCGAGCAGTACTTC
CDR3aa: CAIGSAEQYF

j_gene: TRBJ2-7
d_gene: TRBD1
abundance: .
v_gene: TRBV5-6
CDR3nt: TGTGCCAGCAGCTCCTGGACAGGGGCCTCCTACGAGCAGTACTTC
CDR3aa: CASSSWTGASYEQYF

j_gene: TRBJ2-1
d_gene: .
abundance: .
v_gene: TRBV29-1
CDR3nt: TGCAGCGTTGAATTAAACGGATACAATGAGCAGTTCTTC
CDR3aa: CSVELNGYNEQFF

j_gene: TRBJ2-7
d_gene: .
abundance: .
v_gene: TRBV18
CDR3nt: TGTGCCAGCTCACTCTCTCCGGGGGCGGACTACGAGCAGTACTTC
CDR3aa: CASSLSPGADYEQYF

j_gene: TRBJ2-3
d_gene: .
abundance: .
v_gene: TRBV9
CDR3nt: TGTGCCAGCAGCGTTTTAGGGGCTAGCGTTCCAGATACGCAGTATTTT
CDR3aa: CASSVLGASVPDTQYF

j_gene: TRBJ2-7
d_gene: .
abundance: .
v_gene: TRBV5-8
CDR3nt: TGTGCCAGCAGCTTCCCGGTTCAATACTACGAGCAGTACTTC
CDR3aa: CASSFPVQYYEQYF

j_gene: TRBJ1-5
d_gene: .
abundance: .
v_gene: TRBV2
CDR3nt: TGTGCCAGCAGTGGGCTAGGGAGCAGCAATCAGCCCCAGCATTTT
CDR3aa: CASSGLGSSNQPQHF

j_gene: TRBJ1-3
d_gene: TRBD1
abundance: .
v_gene: TRBV18
CDR3nt: TGTGCCAGCTCCCAAGACAGGGGCCCTGGAAACACCATATATTTT
CDR3aa: CASSQDRGPGNTIYF

j_gene: TRBJ2-2
d_gene: .
abundance: .
v_gene: TRBV5-1
CDR3nt: TGCGCCAGCAGCTACGTCGACTCCCCGAAGGGGGAGCTGTTTTTT
CDR3aa: CASSYVDSPKGELFF

j_gene: TRBJ2-1
d_gene: TRBD2
abundance: once
v_gene: TRBV7-9
CDR3nt: TGTGCCAGCAGCTTAATGCGGGAGGGCTCCAATGAGCAGTTCTTC
CDR3aa: CASSLMREGSNEQFF

j_gene: TRBJ2-5
d_gene: .
abundance: .
v_gene: TRBV6-6
CDR3nt: TGTGCCAGTGCCGGCACGCAAGAGACCCAGTACTTC
CDR3aa: CASAGTQETQYF

j_gene: TRBJ2-3
d_gene: TRBD2
abundance: .
v_gene: TRBV4-1
CDR3nt: TGCGCCAGCAGCCAGCGGACTAGCGGATTCACAGATACGCAGTATTTT
CDR3aa: CASSQRTSGFTDTQYF

j_gene: TRBJ2-1
d_gene: TRBD1
abundance: few
v_gene: TRBV5-1
CDR3nt: TGCGCCAGCAGCTCACACGCCTCCGGGACAGGGTACAATGAGCAGTTCTTC
CDR3aa: CASSSHASGTGYNEQFF

j_gene: TRBJ2-5
d_gene: .
abundance: .
v_gene: TRBV15
CDR3nt: TGTGCCACCAGCAATGCCCTTACGATACAAGAGACCCAGTACTTC
CDR3aa: CATSNALTIQETQYF

j_gene: TRBJ2-7
d_gene: .
abundance: .
v_gene: TRBV7-9
CDR3nt: TGTGCCAGCAGCGATGGGACCGAACCGTACTTC
CDR3aa: CASSDGTEPYF

j_gene: TRBJ2-7
d_gene: TRBD1
abundance: .
v_gene: TRBV29-1
CDR3nt: TGCAGCGCTTTAGCCGGGACAGGGGCCTACGAGCAGTACTTC
CDR3aa: CSALAGTGAYEQYF

j_gene: TRBJ1-6
d_gene: .
abundance: few
v_gene: TRBV28
CDR3nt: TGTGCCAGCCGAACAGGGATCCATTCACCCCTCCACTTT
CDR3aa: CASRTGIHSPLHF